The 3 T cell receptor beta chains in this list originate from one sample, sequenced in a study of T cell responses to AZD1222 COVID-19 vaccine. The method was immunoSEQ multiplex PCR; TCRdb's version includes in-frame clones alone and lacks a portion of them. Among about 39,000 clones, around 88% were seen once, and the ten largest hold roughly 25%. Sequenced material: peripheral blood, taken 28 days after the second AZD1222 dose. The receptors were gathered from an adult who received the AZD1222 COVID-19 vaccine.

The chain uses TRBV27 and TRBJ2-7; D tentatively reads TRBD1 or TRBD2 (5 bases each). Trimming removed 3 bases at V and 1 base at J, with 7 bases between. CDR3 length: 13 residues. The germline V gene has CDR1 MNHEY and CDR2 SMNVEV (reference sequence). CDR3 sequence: CASSFWGSYEQYF. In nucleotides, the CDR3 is TGTGCCAGCAGTTTTTGGGGGTCCTACGAGCAGTACTTC.

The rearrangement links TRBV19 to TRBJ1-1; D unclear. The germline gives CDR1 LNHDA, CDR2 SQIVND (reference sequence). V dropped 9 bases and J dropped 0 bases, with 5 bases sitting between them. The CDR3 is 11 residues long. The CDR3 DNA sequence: TGTGCCAGCTGGATGAACACTGAAGCTTTCTTT. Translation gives CASWMNTEAFF.

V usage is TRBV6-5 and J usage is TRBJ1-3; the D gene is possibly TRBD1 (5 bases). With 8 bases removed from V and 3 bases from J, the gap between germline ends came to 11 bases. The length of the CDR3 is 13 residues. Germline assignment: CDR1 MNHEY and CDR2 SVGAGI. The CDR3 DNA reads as TGTGCCAGCGGGGGGTATGGTGGAAACACCATATATTTT. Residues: CASGGYGGNTIYF.